This section outlines one T cell receptor (beta chain) sequence together with its context. Its antigen is unidentified. This sample is part of a study of cytomegalovirus exposure and HLA in healthy donors. Overall study: Within an early data release were tens of millions of unique TCRs drawn from HLA-typed donors. Of the donors genotyped, several hundred in all, 81% fell in the Caucasian-associated ancestry cluster. Study-level results: Analysis was performed later, and it showed HLA-associated TCR beta chains to be more clonally expanded than equally common others.

Between the trimmed V and J ends, which lost 0 bases and 8 bases, there was a span of 5 bases. CDR1 is SGHNT and CDR2 is YYREEE in the germline V gene (reference sequence). The CDR3 spans 12 residues. In the PCR, 60 Vbeta and 13 Jbeta primers were used. Profiled with immunoSEQ multiplex PCR; TCRdb holds only in-frame clones, not every one. The sample lists 100,000 to 150,000 clones, about 87% occurring once. Specimen: PBMCs. The TCR sequence derives from a woman aged 25 to 45 in good health and CMV-seronegative. V is TRBV5-4 and J is TRBJ2-2; D gene ambiguous. The chain's CDR3 is CASSLASGELFF. DNA of the CDR3: TGTGCCAGCAGCTTGGCCTCTGGGGAGCTGTTTTTT.